This T cell receptor beta chain was recovered during a study of blood T cells in healthy people across ages. Study at large: Through template switching, about one barcoded beta molecule was captured per two T cells, as measured in model experiments.

A second about 6 to 12 cycle PCR used barcoded and J-beta primers. In TCRdb, the 5' RACE reads were re-called with MiXCR into one record per CDR3 protein. The data contain roughly 1,700,000 distinct CDR3 sequences, roughly 27% of them singletons. Every donor gave about 9 milliliters of peripheral blood. Samples had at least 7 million PBMCs isolated from them. Per individual sample, total RNA of at least 5.5 micrograms was extracted. Germline V gene lookup returns CDR1 SGHRS and CDR2 YFSETQ. The CDR3 loop spans 14 amino acids. V lost 4 bases to trimming and J lost 4 bases, with 14 bases between them. The sequence was obtained from a young woman in good health. J is TRBJ1-2 and V is TRBV5-1; the D gene is possibly TRBD1 (5 bases). Source material: blood. In DNA, the CDR3 is TGCGCCAGCAGCGGGGACCGCTTCGTCTATGGCTACACCTTC. Protein product: CASSGDRFVYGYTF.